This T cell receptor beta chain was obtained from a study of shared clonotypes between healthy human individuals. Broader study findings: Rarefaction revealed incomplete sorted-subset sequencing despite large depth.

An assay was performed, and its level was deep. Here immunoSEQ multiplex PCR was the method, and the copy in TCRdb shows in-frame clones only, minus some. The sample includes around 560,000 clones, 85% to 95% of them seen just once. Naive CD8 cells were CD45RO-negative, positively selected for CCR7, excluding terminally differentiated effector memory CD45RA+ cells. J gave up 2 bases and V 5 bases, and 6 bases lay outside the gene matches. The CDR3 runs to 13 residues. CDR1 is SQVTM, CDR2 ANQGSEA, per germline. As regards this clone: The target antigen is unknown.

The chain has TRBV29-1 and TRBJ2-7, with TRBD2 matching 7 bases. The source is a woman under 40 in good health. Sequences were obtained from naive CD8+ T cells sorted from blood. The CDR3 reads CSVWAGETYEQYF. The CDR3 bases are TGCAGCGTTTGGGCGGGGGAGACCTACGAGCAGTACTTC.